The T cell receptor (beta chain) under discussion was sequenced for a study of shared T cell receptors in the human thymus. The method was immunoSEQ multiplex PCR; TCRdb's version includes in-frame clones alone and lacks a portion of them. Of over 650,000 clones detected, over 75% appear once; the ten largest clones hold approximately 0.0097%. The V gene's germline CDR1 is LGHNA and CDR2 YNFKEQ. This CDR3 is built from 16 residues. V shed 3 bases, J shed 4 bases, and the junction held 7 bases outside the gene matches. The same data also went into a second study, on human thymus T cells. From that paper: Corrective heart surgery yielded resections, and these provided the thymus tissue. Use of V and J genes seemed skewed within the thymic and blood repertoires. Related research has reported that thymic repertoires overlap highly among unrelated individuals.

The rearrangement joins TRBV4-2 to TRBJ2-7, with 12 bases fitting TRBD1. This clonotype was sampled from a boy younger than two with a congenital heart defect. Sequencing used thymocytes. The DNA of the CDR3 is TGTGCCAGCAGCCACTCCGGGACAGGGGGCTGGTACGAGCAGTACTTC. This sequence encodes CASSHSGTGGWYEQYF.